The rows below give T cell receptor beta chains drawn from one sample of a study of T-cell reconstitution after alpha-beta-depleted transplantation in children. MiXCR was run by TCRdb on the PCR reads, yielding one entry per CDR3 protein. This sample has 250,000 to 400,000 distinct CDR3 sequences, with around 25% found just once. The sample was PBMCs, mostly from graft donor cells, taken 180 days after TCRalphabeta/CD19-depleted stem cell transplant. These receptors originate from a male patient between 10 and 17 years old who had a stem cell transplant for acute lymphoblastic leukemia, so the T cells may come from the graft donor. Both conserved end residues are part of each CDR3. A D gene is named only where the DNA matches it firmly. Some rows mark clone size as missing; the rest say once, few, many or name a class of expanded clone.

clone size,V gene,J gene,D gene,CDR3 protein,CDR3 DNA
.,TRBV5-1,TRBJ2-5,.,CASSLPNYQETQYF,TGCGCCAGCAGCCTGCCAAACTACCAAGAGACCCAGTACTTC
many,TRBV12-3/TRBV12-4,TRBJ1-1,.,CASSLGESTEAFF,TGTGCCAGCAGTTTGGGGGAGAGCACTGAAGCTTTCTTT
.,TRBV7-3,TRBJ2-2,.,CASSLTSSANTGELFF,TGTGCCAGCAGCTTAACAAGTTCCGCGAACACCGGGGAGCTGTTTTTT
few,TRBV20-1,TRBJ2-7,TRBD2,CSASHLAGYEQYF,TGCAGTGCTTCCCATCTAGCGGGTTACGAGCAGTACTTC
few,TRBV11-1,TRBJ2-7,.,CASSFQNYEQYF,TGTGCCAGCAGCTTCCAGAACTACGAGCAGTACTTC
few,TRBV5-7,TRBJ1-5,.,CASSLSGERNQPQHF,TGTGCCAGCAGCCTCTCGGGGGAAAGGAATCAGCCCCAGCATTTT
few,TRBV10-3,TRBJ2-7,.,CAISGTPYEQYF,TGTGCCATCTCCGGGACTCCCTACGAGCAGTACTTC
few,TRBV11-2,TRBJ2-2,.,CASSLFLKASGNTGELFF,TGTGCCAGCAGCTTATTCCTCAAGGCTTCCGGGAACACCGGGGAGCTGTTTTTT
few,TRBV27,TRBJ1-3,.,CATARGHGNTIYF,TGTGCCACCGCGAGAGGGCATGGAAACACCATATATTTT
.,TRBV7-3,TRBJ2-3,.,CASSPWDRITPTDTQYF,TGTGCCAGCAGCCCCTGGGACCGAATAACCCCCACAGATACGCAGTATTTT
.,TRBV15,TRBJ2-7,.,CATSRDGVLTPLEQYF,TGTGCCACCAGCAGAGATGGGGTCTTAACCCCTCTCGAGCAGTACTTC
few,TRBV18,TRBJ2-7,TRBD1,CASSPNRGGEQYF,TGTGCCAGCTCACCAAACAGGGGCGGCGAGCAGTACTTC
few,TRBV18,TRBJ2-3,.,CASSPGTPRTDTQYF,TGTGCCAGCTCCCCCGGGACGCCACGCACAGATACGCAGTATTTT
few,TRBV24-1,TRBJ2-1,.,CATSDLGYNEQFF,TGTGCCACCAGTGATCTGGGTTACAATGAGCAGTTCTTC
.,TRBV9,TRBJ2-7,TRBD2,CASSKASGRSYEQYF,TGTGCCAGCAGCAAAGCTAGCGGGAGGAGCTACGAGCAGTACTTC
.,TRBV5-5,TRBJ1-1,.,CASSWTPNTEAIF,TGTGCCAGCAGCTGGACACCTAACACTGAAGCTATCTTT
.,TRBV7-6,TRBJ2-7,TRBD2,CASSLATASGSYEQYF,TGTGCCAGCAGCTTAGCGACAGCCAGCGGGAGTTACGAGCAGTACTTC
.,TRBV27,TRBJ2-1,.,CASSFNSYNEQFF,TGTGCCAGCAGTTTCAACAGCTACAATGAGCAGTTCTTC
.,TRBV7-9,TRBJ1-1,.,CASSLKYGEGNTEAFF,TGTGCCAGCAGCTTAAAATATGGTGAGGGGAACACTGAAGCTTTCTTT
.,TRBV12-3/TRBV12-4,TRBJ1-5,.,CASSSSYSNQPQHF,TGTGCCAGCAGTTCCAGTTATAGCAATCAGCCCCAGCATTTT
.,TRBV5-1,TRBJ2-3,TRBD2,CASSLAGENTDTQNF,TGCGCCAGCAGCTTAGCGGGAGAGAATACAGATACGCAGAATTTT
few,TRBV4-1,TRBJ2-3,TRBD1,CASSWGQGLITDTQYF,TGCGCCAGCAGCTGGGGACAGGGTTTGATCACAGATACGCAGTATTTT
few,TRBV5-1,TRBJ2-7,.,CASRGTFYEQYF,TGCGCCAGCAGGGGTACATTCTACGAGCAGTACTTC
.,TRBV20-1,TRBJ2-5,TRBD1,CSALPGQAGETQYF,TGCAGTGCCCTCCCTGGACAGGCGGGAGAGACCCAGTACTTC
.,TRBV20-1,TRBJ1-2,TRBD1,CSAPRQGRYGYTF,TGCAGTGCTCCGAGACAGGGGAGGTATGGCTACACCTTC
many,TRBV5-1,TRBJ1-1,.,CASSLEGNTEAFF,TGCGCCAGCAGCTTGGAGGGGAACACTGAAGCTTTCTTT
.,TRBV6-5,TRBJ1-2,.,CASSYPGTDGYTF,TGTGCCAGCAGTTACCCCGGGACGGATGGCTACACCTTC
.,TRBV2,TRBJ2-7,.,CASNGGASYEQYF,TGTGCCAGCAATGGCGGGGCCTCCTACGAGCAGTACTTC
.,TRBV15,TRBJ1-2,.,CATSRDAGDGYTF,TGTGCCACCAGCAGGGATGCGGGGGATGGCTACACCTTC
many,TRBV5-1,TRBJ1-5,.,CASSLGQYSNQPQHF,TGCGCCAGCAGCTTGGGGCAGTATAGCAATCAGCCCCAGCATTTT